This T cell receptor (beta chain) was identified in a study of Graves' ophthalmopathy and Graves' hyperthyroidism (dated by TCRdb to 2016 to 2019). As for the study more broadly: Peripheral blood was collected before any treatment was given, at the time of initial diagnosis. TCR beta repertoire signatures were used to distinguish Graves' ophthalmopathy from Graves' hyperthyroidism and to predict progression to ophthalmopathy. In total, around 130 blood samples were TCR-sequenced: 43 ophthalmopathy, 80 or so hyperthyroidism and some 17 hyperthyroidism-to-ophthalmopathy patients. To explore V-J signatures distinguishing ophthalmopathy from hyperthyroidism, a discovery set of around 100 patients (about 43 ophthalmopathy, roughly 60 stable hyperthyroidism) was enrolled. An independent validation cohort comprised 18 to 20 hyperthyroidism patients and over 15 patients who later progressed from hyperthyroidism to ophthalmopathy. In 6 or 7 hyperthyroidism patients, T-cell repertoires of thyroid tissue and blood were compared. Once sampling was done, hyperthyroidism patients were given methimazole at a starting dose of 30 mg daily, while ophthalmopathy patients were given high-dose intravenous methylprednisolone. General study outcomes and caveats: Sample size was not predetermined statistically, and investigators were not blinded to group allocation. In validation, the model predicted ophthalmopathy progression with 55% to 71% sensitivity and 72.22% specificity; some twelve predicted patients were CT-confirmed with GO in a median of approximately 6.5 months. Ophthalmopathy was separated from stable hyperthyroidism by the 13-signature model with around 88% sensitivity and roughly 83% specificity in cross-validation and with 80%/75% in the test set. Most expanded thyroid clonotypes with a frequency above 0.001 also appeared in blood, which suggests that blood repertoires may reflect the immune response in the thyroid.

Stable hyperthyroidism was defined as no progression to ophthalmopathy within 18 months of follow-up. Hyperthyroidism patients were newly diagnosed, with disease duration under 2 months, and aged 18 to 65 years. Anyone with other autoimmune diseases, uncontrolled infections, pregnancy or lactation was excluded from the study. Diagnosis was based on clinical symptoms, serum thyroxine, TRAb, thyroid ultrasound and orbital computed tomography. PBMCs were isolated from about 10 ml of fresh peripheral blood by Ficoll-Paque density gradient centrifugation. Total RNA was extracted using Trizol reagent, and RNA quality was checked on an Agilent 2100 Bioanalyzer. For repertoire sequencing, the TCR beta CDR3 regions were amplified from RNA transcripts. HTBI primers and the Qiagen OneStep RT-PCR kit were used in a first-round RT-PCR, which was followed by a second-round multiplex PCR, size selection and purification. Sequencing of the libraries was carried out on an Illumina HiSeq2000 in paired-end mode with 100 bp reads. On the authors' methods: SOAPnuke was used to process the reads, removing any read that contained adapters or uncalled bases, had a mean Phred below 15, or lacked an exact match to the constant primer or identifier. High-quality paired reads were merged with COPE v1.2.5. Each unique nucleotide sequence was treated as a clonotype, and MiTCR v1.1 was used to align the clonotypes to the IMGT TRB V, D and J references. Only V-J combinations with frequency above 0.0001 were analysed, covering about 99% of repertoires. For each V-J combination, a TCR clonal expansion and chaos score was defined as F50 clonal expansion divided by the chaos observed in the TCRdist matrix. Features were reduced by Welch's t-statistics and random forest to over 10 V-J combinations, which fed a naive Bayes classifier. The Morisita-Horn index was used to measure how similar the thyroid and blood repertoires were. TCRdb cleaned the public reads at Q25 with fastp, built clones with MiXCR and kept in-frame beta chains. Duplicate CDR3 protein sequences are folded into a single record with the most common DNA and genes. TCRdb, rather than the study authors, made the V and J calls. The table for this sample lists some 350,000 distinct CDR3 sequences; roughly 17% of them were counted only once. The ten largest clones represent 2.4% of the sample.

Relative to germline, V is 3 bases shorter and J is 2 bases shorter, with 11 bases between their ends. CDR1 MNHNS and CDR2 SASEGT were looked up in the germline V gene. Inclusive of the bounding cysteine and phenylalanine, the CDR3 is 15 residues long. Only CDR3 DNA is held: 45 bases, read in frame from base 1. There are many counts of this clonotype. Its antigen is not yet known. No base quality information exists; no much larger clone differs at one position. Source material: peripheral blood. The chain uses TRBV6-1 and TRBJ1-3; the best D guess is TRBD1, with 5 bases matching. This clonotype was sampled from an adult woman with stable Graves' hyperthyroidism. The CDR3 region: CASSDGTGAGNTIYF. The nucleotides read TGTGCCAGCAGTGACGGGACGGGGGCTGGAAACACCATATATTTT.